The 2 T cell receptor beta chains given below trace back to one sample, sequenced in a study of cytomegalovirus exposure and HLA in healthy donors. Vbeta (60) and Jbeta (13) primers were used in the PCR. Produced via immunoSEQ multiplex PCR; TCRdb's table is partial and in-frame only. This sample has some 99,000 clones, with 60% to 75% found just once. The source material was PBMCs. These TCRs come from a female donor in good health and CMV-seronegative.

The CDR3 here is CASSALDRGGDEKLFF. Here the CDR3 DNA reads TGTGCCAGCAGCGCTCTAGACAGGGGAGGAGATGAAAAACTGTTTTTT. V is TRBV9 and J is TRBJ1-4, with 8 positions matching TRBD1. Germline V gene sequence: CDR1 SGDLS, CDR2 YYNGEE. The CDR3 is 16 residues long. V shed 3 bases and J 6 bases; nucleotides not matched to a gene: 10.

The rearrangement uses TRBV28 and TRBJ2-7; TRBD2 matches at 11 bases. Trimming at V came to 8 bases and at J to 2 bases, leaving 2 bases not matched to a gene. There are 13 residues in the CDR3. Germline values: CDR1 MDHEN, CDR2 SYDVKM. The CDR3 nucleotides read TGTGCCAGCCGACTAGCGGGGCCCTACGAGCAGTACTTC. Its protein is CASRLAGPYEQYF.